This entry lists 25 T cell receptor beta chains sequenced from one sample in a study of PD-1 blockade in classical Hodgkin lymphoma. Clones were sequenced by immunoSEQ multiplex PCR, and TCRdb holds only the in-frame ones, with some missing. The sample shows roughly 24,000 clones, about three quarters of them seen only once. After autologous stem cell transplantation all patients relapsed, and prior brentuximab vedotin exposure differed between cohorts. The material sequenced was peripheral blood mononuclear cells (PBMCs), taken before the second cycle of nivolumab. The receptors were gathered from a human donor with classical Hodgkin lymphoma.

V gene TRBV7-2 combines with J gene TRBJ2-3; no firm D call. Trimming stripped 4 bases from V and 3 bases from J, with 11 bases between. The V gene's germline CDR1 is SGHTA and CDR2 FQGNSA. CDR3 length: 14 amino acids. CDR3 nucleotides: TGTGCCAGCAGCTCGACGCATAGGACAGATACGCAGTATTTT. Its translation is CASSSTHRTDTQYF.

This clone was detected only a few times. The CDR3 bases are TGTGCCATCAGTGAGGGGACAGGGATTGGCTACACCTTC. This translates into CAISEGTGIGYTF. The J gene is TRBJ1-2, the V gene TRBV10-3; 9 bases line up with TRBD1. The junction had 2 bases not matched to a gene; V was cut back by 2 bases and J by 7 bases. Germline CDR1 is ENHRY and CDR2 is SYGVKD. This CDR3 region has 13 residues.

The chain recombines TRBV10-3 with TRBJ2-7, with TRBD1 matching over 9 bases. This CDR3 spans 14 amino acids. V lost 9 bases to trimming and J lost 4 bases; unmatched junction nucleotides: 10. The V gene's germline CDR1 is ENHRY and CDR2 SYGVKD. Written as DNA, the CDR3 is TGTGCCATATCAGGAACAGGGGGCGCGTACGAGCAGTACTTC. The encoded protein is CAISGTGGAYEQYF.

The chain has TRBV19 and TRBJ2-2, with D maybe TRBD1 (6 bases). The length of the CDR3 is 16 residues. In germline, CDR1 is LNHDA, CDR2 SQIVND (reference sequence). Trimming removed 3 bases at V and 6 bases at J, with 17 bases between. The CDR3 nucleotides read TGTGCCAGTAGTATTAGGTCAGGGGTAGGGGCCGGGGAGCTGTTTTTT. Its protein is CASSIRSGVGAGELFF. Full variable domain (rest looked up from reference TRBV19 and TRBJ2-2): DGGITQSPKYLFRKEGQNVTLSCEQNLNHDAMYWYRQDPGQGLRLIYYSQIVNDFQKGDIAEGYSVSREKKESFPLTVTSAQKNPTAFYLCASSIRSGVGAGELFFGEGSRLTVL.

This sequence joins TRBV19 and TRBJ2-1; perhaps TRBD2 as D (6 bases). The CDR3 extends over 14 amino acids. Looked up from germline, CDR1 is LNHDA and CDR2 is SQIVND (reference sequence). The V and J ends lost 4 bases and 5 bases respectively, with 12 bases between them. CDR3 sequence (DNA): TGTGCCAGTAGTAAAACCGGGAGTAACAATGAGCAGTTCTTC. It yields the protein CASSKTGSNNEQFF.

This rearrangement joins TRBV7-2 to TRBJ1-1; D ambiguous. Trimming removed 2 bases from V and 1 base from J, with 8 bases in between. The CDR3 runs 14 residues. Germline V CDR1 and CDR2: SGHTA, FQGNSA. CDR3 in amino acids: CASSLRSANTEAFF. The DNA of the CDR3 is TGTGCCAGCAGCTTAAGGTCCGCGAACACTGAAGCTTTCTTT.

The chain is built from TRBV6-1 and TRBJ1-6; 8 bases map to TRBD1. V gave up 3 bases and J gave up 2 bases; unmatched junction bases: 6. The germline V gene has CDR1 MNHNS and CDR2 SASEGT. The length of the CDR3 is 17 residues. The CDR3 protein is CASSDKTGVAYNSPLHF. DNA of the CDR3: TGTGCCAGCAGTGACAAGACAGGGGTCGCCTATAATTCACCCCTCCACTTT.

This chain uses TRBV29-1 with TRBJ2-7; 11 bases are shared with TRBD2. The germline CDR1 and CDR2 sequences are SQVTM and ANQGSEA. V shed 4 bases, J shed 3 bases, and the junction held 2 bases outside the gene matches. The CDR3 has 13 residues. CDR3 DNA: TGCAGCGTTGGACTAGCGGGGATCTACGAGCAGTACTTC. Translating gives CSVGLAGIYEQYF.

The chain combines TRBV5-1 with TRBJ2-1; D possibly corresponds to TRBD1 (5 bases). The germline V gene has CDR1 SGHRS and CDR2 YFSETQ. V gave up 6 bases and J gave up 6 bases, with 16 bases separating them. CDR3 size: 14 residues. CDR3 in DNA: TGCGCCAGCACACAGGCCTTTGAAAGCAATGAGCAGTTCTTC. This translates into CASTQAFESNEQFF.

Written as DNA, the CDR3 is TGTGCCAGTAGTCTGAACCGGGATCTAGAGCAGTTCTTC. Translated: CASSLNRDLEQFF. This chain joins TRBV19 and TRBJ2-1; perhaps TRBD2 as D (5 bases). V was shortened by 5 bases and J by 10 bases, with 15 bases between the two germline ends. CDR3 size: 13 residues. Germline CDR1 reads LNHDA; CDR2 reads SQIVND (reference sequence). Variable domain in full (rest from reference TRBV19 and TRBJ2-1): DGGITQSPKYLFRKEGQNVTLSCEQNLNHDAMYWYRQDPGQGLRLIYYSQIVNDFQKGDIAEGYSVSREKKESFPLTVTSAQKNPTAFYLCASSLNRDLEQFFGPGTRLTVL.

This rearrangement joins TRBV10-3 to TRBJ1-2; tentatively, D is TRBD1 (5 bases). Germline V gene lookup returns CDR1 ENHRY and CDR2 SYGVKD. V lost 6 bases and J 5 bases, leaving 10 bases between the germline ends. The CDR3 length is 12 residues. CDR3 bases: TGTGCCATCAGAGGACACATGTATGGCTACACCTTC. It specifies CAIRGHMYGYTF.

The V gene is TRBV19, the J gene TRBJ2-1; D not resolved. The length of the CDR3 is 14 residues. The ends were cut back, 4 bases at V and 7 bases at J, with 14 bases in the middle. Germline CDR1 is LNHDA and CDR2 is SQIVND (reference sequence). The CDR3: CASSNSAVSNEQFF. In DNA form, the CDR3 reads TGTGCCAGTAGTAATTCGGCAGTAAGTAATGAGCAGTTCTTC.

The chain uses TRBV4-1 and TRBJ2-5, with a tentative D call TRBD2 (6 bases). The germline gives CDR1 MGHRA, CDR2 YSYEKL. The CDR3 contains 15 residues. The V end lost 2 bases, the J end lost 7 bases, and 17 bases lay between the germline ends. CDR3 protein: CASSQTLSLEGTQYF. For the CDR3, the DNA is TGCGCCAGCAGCCAAACCCTCTCTCTGGAGGGGACCCAGTACTTC.

The chain links TRBV27 to TRBJ2-7, with 10 nucleotides matching TRBD1. The V gene's germline CDR1 is MNHEY and CDR2 SMNVEV (reference sequence). Trimming took 6 bases from V and 6 from J; bases not matched to a gene: 8. The CDR3 length is 14 residues. CDR3: CASSRGTGAAEQYF. The CDR3 coding sequence is TGTGCCAGCAGCCGGGGGACAGGGGCCGCCGAGCAGTACTTC.

The V call is TRBV18, the J call TRBJ1-4; TRBD1 might be the D (6 bases). V lost 1 base and J 4 bases, leaving 13 bases between the germline ends. The CDR3 is 16 amino acids. Per germline, CDR1 KGHSH and CDR2 LQKENI. CDR3 DNA sequence: TGTGCCAGCTCACCACAGAACAGGGCGAGTAATGAAAAACTGTTTTTT. Protein product: CASSPQNRASNEKLFF.

This clone was found once. The J gene is TRBJ2-7, the V gene TRBV7-9; D may be TRBD2 (8 bases). The CDR3 runs 16 residues. CDR1 and CDR2 from the germline V gene are SEHNR and FQNEAQ (reference sequence). The V and J ends lost 5 bases and 4 bases respectively, with 21 bases between them. CDR3 protein: CASSPQGGGRTYEQYF. The CDR3 DNA reads TGTGCCAGCAGCCCGCAGGGGGGCGGGAGGACGTACGAGCAGTACTTC. Using reference TRBV7-9 and TRBJ2-7 for the parts outside the CDR3, the full variable domain is DTGVSQNPRHKITKRGQNVTFRCDPISEHNRLYWYRQTLGQGPEFLTYFQNEAQLEKSRLLSDRFSAERPKGSFSTLEIQRTEQGDSAMYLCASSPQGGGRTYEQYFGPGTRLTVT.

For the CDR3, the DNA is TGTGCCAGCACCTCGACGGGGGATACGCAGTATTTT. It specifies CASTSTGDTQYF. V usage is TRBV27 and J usage is TRBJ2-3, with a tentative D call TRBD2 (5 bases). From germline, CDR1 is MNHEY and CDR2 SMNVEV (reference sequence). This CDR3 spans 12 amino acids. Between the trimmed V and J ends, which lost 7 bases and 6 bases, there was a span of 11 bases.

The rearrangement uses TRBV9 and TRBJ2-5; 8 bases line up with TRBD2. Trimming cost V 4 bases and J 1 base; bases outside gene matches: 6. CDR3 size: 15 residues. Germline V CDR1 and CDR2: SGDLS, YYNGEE. The CDR3 nucleotides are TGTGCCAGCAGCCCTCGGGGACTAGTCCAAGAGACCCAGTACTTC. Translated: CASSPRGLVQETQYF.

The chain is built from TRBV15 and TRBJ2-7; TRBD2 matches 7 bases. The CDR3 is made up of 13 amino acids. V was pared by 2 bases and J by 7 bases, with 5 bases of the junction left unmatched. The germline CDR1 and CDR2 sequences are LNHNV and YYDKDF (reference sequence). CDR3 DNA sequence: TGTGCCACCAGCAGATCGCGACTAGCAGAGCAGTACTTC. Translation: CATSRSRLAEQYF.

This chain links TRBV9 with TRBJ1-5; no clear D gene. The CDR3 spans 13 residues. Trimming took off 4 bases at V and 7 bases at J, with 12 bases between the two ends. Germline V gene sequence: CDR1 SGDLS, CDR2 YYNGEE. The CDR3 DNA is TGTGCCAGCAGCCCAGGAGGCCAACAGCCCCAGCATTTT. Translating gives CASSPGGQQPQHF. Full variable domain (remainder filled in from reference TRBV9 and TRBJ1-5): DSGVTQTPKHLITATGQRVTLRCSPRSGDLSVYWYQQSLDQGLQFLIQYYNGEERAKGNILERFSAQQFPDLHSELNLSSLELGDSALYFCASSPGGQQPQHFGDGTRLSIL.

This clone was detected only once. V usage is TRBV5-6 and J usage is TRBJ2-2, with D possibly matching TRBD1 (6 bases). CDR1 and CDR2 (germline): SGHDT, YYEEEE. The CDR3 totals 14 residues. V was pared by 2 bases and J by 4 bases, with 9 bases between. This chain's CDR3 is CASSFGGRTGELFF. The CDR3, as DNA: TGTGCCAGCAGCTTTGGGGGCCGCACCGGGGAGCTGTTTTTT.

The CDR3 loop reads CASSPTGGNTEAFF. CDR3 DNA: TGTGCCAGCAGTCCCACGGGGGGCAACACTGAAGCTTTCTTT. The chain couples TRBV6-5 to TRBJ1-1; tentative D call: TRBD1 (6 bases). V was pared by 5 bases and J by 2 bases, with 12 bases between. This CDR3 has 14 residues. CDR1 MNHEY and CDR2 SVGAGI come from the germline V gene.

In nucleotides, the CDR3 is TGTGCCAGCAGTCAAGGGATTAGCAGTAAAGAGACCCAGTACTTC. Its protein product is CASSQGISSKETQYF. The chain links TRBV6-5 to TRBJ2-5, with D hard to call. V lost 5 bases, J lost 3 bases, and 16 bases lay in between. This CDR3 is built from 15 residues. Germline values: CDR1 MNHEY, CDR2 SVGAGI.

V usage is TRBV11-3 and J usage is TRBJ2-1; weak D call: TRBD2 (6 bases). This CDR3 has 14 amino acids. CDR1 and CDR2 (germline): SGHNT, YENEEA. V shed 5 bases and J shed 8 bases, with 16 bases lying between them. The CDR3 loop reads CASSAGPSSDEQFF. The CDR3 DNA follows: TGTGCCAGCAGCGCGGGGCCGAGCAGCGATGAGCAGTTCTTC. Full variable domain (missing parts from reference TRBV11-3 and TRBJ2-1): EAGVVQSPRYKIIEKKQPVAFWCNPISGHNTLYWYLQNLGQGPELLIRYENEEAVDDSQLPKDRFSAERLKGVDSTLKIQPAELGDSAVYLCASSAGPSSDEQFFGPGTRLTVL.

This chain joins TRBV5-6 and TRBJ2-5; the D call may be TRBD1 or TRBD2 (5 bases each). This CDR3 is 14 amino acids long. Germline CDR1 reads SGHDT; CDR2 reads YYEEEE. With 4 bases removed from V and 4 bases from J, the gap between germline ends came to 14 bases. The CDR3 region has the DNA TGTGCCAGCAGCCCCGGACTCCAGGGAGAGACCCAGTACTTC. Its translation is CASSPGLQGETQYF.